Each of the 21 T cell receptor beta chains below was sequenced from the same sample in a study of CD8 T cells in Susac syndrome. The RNA, about 0.45 to 1 ug, was put through reverse transcription using random hexamers. Each CDR3 protein is one row after TCRdb ran MiXCR on the immunoSEQ multiplex PCR reads. This table has 150,000 to 200,000 distinct CDR3 sequences, approximately 93% appearing once. The source material was CD4+ T cells from PBMCs. These receptors were taken from a human donor with multiple sclerosis.

The gene calls are TRBV3-1 and TRBJ2-7, with 8 bases matching TRBD1. V gave up 4 bases and J gave up 2 bases; unmatched junction bases: 4. The V gene's germline CDR1 is LGHDT and CDR2 YNNKEL (reference sequence). This CDR3 region has 14 residues. CDR3: CASSLMTGAYEQYF. The CDR3 DNA follows: TGTGCCAGCAGCCTAATGACAGGGGCCTACGAGCAGTACTTC.

The chain uses TRBV2 and TRBJ1-2; D perhaps matches TRBD1 (6 bases). CDR1 and CDR2 from the germline V gene are SNHLY and FYNNEI. With 7 bases removed from V and 8 bases from J, the gap between germline ends came to 14 bases. The CDR3 contains 12 residues. The CDR3 protein is CASTRDTGGYTF. CDR3 nucleotides: TGTGCCAGCACGAGGGACACAGGCGGCTACACCTTC.

The V gene is TRBV20-1, the J gene TRBJ1-1; D is perhaps TRBD1 (6 bases). This CDR3 comprises 13 residues. V dropped 5 bases and J dropped 1 base, with 11 bases sitting between them. Germline V CDR1 and CDR2: DFQATT, SNEGSKA (reference sequence). The DNA for the CDR3 is TGCAGTGCTGAACAGGGACCGAACACTGAAGCTTTCTTT. It yields the protein CSAEQGPNTEAFF.

This clonotype was found once. The gene calls are TRBV4-3 and TRBJ2-2, with 10 bases aligning to TRBD1. J gave up 7 bases and V 1 base, and 9 bases lay outside the gene matches. Germline V gene sequence: CDR1 LGHNA, CDR2 YSLEER. The CDR3 loop spans 17 amino acids. CDR3 protein: CASSQAIWDRGNGELFF. In DNA, the CDR3 is TGCGCCAGCAGCCAAGCTATCTGGGACAGGGGTAACGGGGAGCTGTTTTTT.

The chain employs TRBV2 and TRBJ2-1; 8 nucleotides line up with TRBD2. V was clipped by 5 bases and J by 6 bases; unmatched bases: 6. The CDR3 runs 14 residues. Germline lookup yields CDR1 SNHLY and CDR2 FYNNEI. The CDR3 bases are TGTGCCAGCAGTTCCGGGACTAGGATCAATGAGCAGTTCTTC. The encoded protein is CASSSGTRINEQFF. The full variable domain, with the rest looked up from reference TRBV2 and TRBJ2-1, is EPEVTQTPSHQVTQMGQEVILRCVPISNHLYFYWYRQILGQKVEFLVSFYNNEISEKSEIFDDQFSVERPDGSNFTLKIRSTKLEDSAMYFCASSSGTRINEQFFGPGTRLTVL.

The rearrangement links TRBV3-1 to TRBJ2-7; D gene ambiguous. The germline gives CDR1 LGHDT, CDR2 YNNKEL (reference sequence). Trimming took off 1 base at V and 2 bases at J, with 6 bases between the two ends. This CDR3 comprises 13 residues. CDR3 DNA: TGTGCCAGCAGCCAAGCCGGAGCCTACGAGCAGTACTTC. This gives the protein CASSQAGAYEQYF.

The chain couples TRBV3-1 to TRBJ1-2, with D perhaps matching TRBD1 (5 bases). The V end was cut by 8 bases, the J end by 4 bases, with 11 bases between. The CDR3 spans 12 residues. The germline gives CDR1 LGHDT, CDR2 YNNKEL (reference sequence). CDR3 region: CASLGDGYGYTF. As DNA, the CDR3 is TGTGCCAGCCTCGGGGACGGCTATGGCTACACCTTC. The full variable domain, rest sourced from reference TRBV3-1 and TRBJ1-2, is DTAVSQTPKYLVTQMGNDKSIKCEQNLGHDTMYWYKQDSKKFLKIMFSYNNKELIINETVPNRFSPKSPDKAHLNLHINSLELGDSAVYFCASLGDGYGYTFGSGTRLTVV.

The V gene is TRBV5-4, the J gene TRBJ2-1, with 9 bases fitting TRBD2. V shed 0 bases and J 9 bases; nucleotides not matched to a gene: 7. This CDR3 is built from 15 residues. CDR1 is SGHNT and CDR2 is YYREEE in the germline V gene (reference sequence). The CDR3 loop reads CASSLASGMVGEQFF. In DNA, the CDR3 is TGTGCCAGCAGCTTGGCTAGCGGGATGGTTGGTGAGCAGTTCTTC. Variable domain in full (rest from reference TRBV5-4 and TRBJ2-1): ETGVTQSPTHLIKTRGQQVTLRCSSQSGHNTVSWYQQALGQGPQFIFQYYREEENGRGNFPPRFSGLQFPNYSSELNVNALELDDSALYLCASSLASGMVGEQFFGPGTRLTVL.

This clonotype was observed a single time. The gene calls are TRBV5-1 and TRBJ2-3; the D gene is possibly TRBD2 (5 bases). Germline CDR1 reads SGHRS; CDR2 reads YFSETQ. The CDR3 sequence is 13 residues long. The V and J ends lost 7 bases and 1 base respectively, with 10 bases between them. The CDR3, as DNA: TGCGCCAGCGGTGAGGGCGGCACAGATACGCAGTATTTT. This gives the protein CASGEGGTDTQYF.

The CDR3 loop reads CASSSYMDRPNGYTF. The DNA for the CDR3 is TGTGCCAGCAGTTCCTACATGGATAGACCGAATGGCTACACCTTC. This chain uses TRBV27 with TRBJ1-2; D gene uncertain. This CDR3 comprises 15 residues. CDR1 and CDR2 (germline): MNHEY, SMNVEV (reference sequence). The V end was cut by 4 bases, the J end by 6 bases, with 18 bases between.

V is TRBV6-6 and J is TRBJ2-5; D gene unclear. The CDR3 loop spans 13 amino acids. Trimming removed 2 bases from V and 2 bases from J, with 6 bases in between. CDR1 and CDR2 from the germline V gene are MNHNY and SVGAGI (reference sequence). The chain's CDR3 is CASSYIQQETQYF. CDR3 sequence (DNA): TGTGCCAGCAGTTACATACAACAAGAGACCCAGTACTTC.

This chain uses TRBV5-1 with TRBJ2-7; D is ambiguous. CDR1 is SGHRS and CDR2 is YFSETQ in the germline V gene. V dropped 4 bases and J dropped 0 bases, with 8 bases sitting between them. This CDR3 is 13 amino acids long. The CDR3 loop is CASSLWGSYEQYF. In DNA form, the CDR3 reads TGCGCCAGCAGCCTGTGGGGCTCCTACGAGCAGTACTTC.

The chain is built from TRBV6-1 and TRBJ2-1; 12 bases map to TRBD2. Losses at the gene ends were 6 bases for V and 8 bases for J; bases not matched to a gene: 23. Germline-derived CDR1 and CDR2 are MNHNS and SASEGT. There are 20 residues in the CDR3. The CDR3 DNA reads TGTGCCAGCAGCAGTCATTCTAGCGGGAGGGCCCTACTTAACTTGGATGAGCAGTTCTTC. Translated: CASSSHSSGRALLNLDEQFF.

The CDR3 loop reads CAISEPGREMQFF. CDR3 sequence (DNA): TGTGCCATCAGTGAGCCCGGCAGGGAAATGCAGTTCTTC. The chain joins TRBV10-3 to TRBJ2-1, with D perhaps TRBD1 (5 bases). Germline loops: CDR1 ENHRY, CDR2 SYGVKD. The CDR3 is 13 amino acids. The germline V and J ends were trimmed by 2 bases and 12 bases, with 14 bases remaining between them.

The V and J genes are TRBV6-5 and TRBJ2-7; tentative D call: TRBD2 (5 bases). Between the trimmed V and J ends, which lost 9 bases and 5 bases, there was a span of 14 bases. CDR1 MNHEY and CDR2 SVGAGI come from the germline V gene. This CDR3 region has 12 residues. Here the CDR3 reads CASKLVRHEQYF. DNA of the CDR3: TGTGCCAGTAAACTAGTTCGTCACGAGCAGTACTTC.

The chain joins TRBV9 to TRBJ2-1; D is possibly TRBD2 (5 bases). V shed 0 bases and J shed 0 bases, with 10 bases lying between them. The CDR3 loop spans 16 amino acids. Germline CDR1 reads SGDLS; CDR2 reads YYNGEE. The CDR3: CASSVARDPSYNEQFF. Here the CDR3 DNA reads TGTGCCAGCAGCGTAGCTCGGGATCCCTCCTACAATGAGCAGTTCTTC.

The rearrangement joins TRBV5-1 to TRBJ2-1; TRBD1 is a possible D gene (5 bases). The germline CDR1 and CDR2 sequences are SGHRS and YFSETQ. This CDR3 contains 15 residues. The V gene lost 0 bases and the J gene lost 9 bases, with 16 bases spanning the gap. Here the CDR3 reads CASSLVAGNGGEQFF. CDR3 nucleotides: TGCGCCAGCAGCTTGGTTGCAGGGAATGGTGGTGAGCAGTTCTTC.

This clonotype was counted a single time. This chain links TRBV18 with TRBJ2-7; no clear D. The CDR3 runs 13 residues. V lost 0 bases to trimming and J lost 6 bases, with 9 bases between them. CDR1 is KGHSH and CDR2 is LQKENI in the germline V gene. The CDR3 reads CASSPPGSLEQYF. For the CDR3, the DNA is TGTGCCAGCTCACCACCGGGCAGCCTCGAGCAGTACTTC.

The J gene is TRBJ2-5, the V gene TRBV7-2; 14 bases map to TRBD2. Germline V gives CDR1 SGHTA, CDR2 FQGNSA. There are 15 residues in the CDR3. V shed 4 bases, J shed 4 bases, and the junction held 2 bases outside the gene matches. As DNA, the CDR3 is TGTGCCAGCAGCTCCGGACTAGCGGGAGGAGAGACCCAGTACTTC. The encoded protein is CASSSGLAGGETQYF.

The chain employs TRBV7-2 and TRBJ1-1; 7 nucleotides line up with TRBD1. CDR3 length: 14 residues. Germline CDR1 and CDR2: SGHTA and FQGNSA. V dropped 6 bases and J dropped 0; count of bases not matched to a gene: 4. CDR3 sequence: CASRSDRLNTEAFF. The CDR3 region has the DNA TGTGCCAGCAGATCGGACAGGCTGAACACTGAAGCTTTCTTT.

The rearrangement uses TRBV6-2 or TRBV6-3 and TRBJ2-1, with 8 bases that match TRBD1. Per the germline V gene, CDR1 is MNHEY and CDR2 is SVGEGT. With V trimmed by 10 bases and J by 4 bases, 9 bases remained unmatched. This CDR3 comprises 14 residues. The DNA for the CDR3 is TGTGCCACTCAAAGGACAGGGCCATACAATGAGCAGTTCTTC. Translated: CATQRTGPYNEQFF.